This T cell receptor (beta chain) was recovered during a study of T cell responses to AZD1222 COVID-19 vaccine. The germline V gene has CDR1 MDHEN and CDR2 SYDVKM. Trimming removed 3 bases from V and 1 base from J, with 21 bases in between. There are 18 residues in the CDR3. The study's findings and limits: Repertoire collection took place solely once the T cell response had peaked. Donors, mostly white British, included more females; clonal diversity was possibly underestimated.

Method: immunoSEQ multiplex PCR; TCRdb's copy keeps in-frame clones and lacks some. Here the sample spans approximately 110,000 clones, roughly 88% being singletons. On this clone: What it binds is not known.

The chain has TRBV28 and TRBJ1-2, with D hard to call. This receptor was obtained from an adult in good health. Here the sequenced sample was peripheral blood, taken on day 0 of AZD1222 vaccination. CDR3 region: CASSFFGLTAEYNYGYTF. The CDR3 bases are TGTGCCAGCAGTTTTTTCGGTTTAACAGCCGAGTATAACTATGGCTACACCTTC.